The subject of this entry is one T cell receptor beta chain. No antigen is known for it. One junction end does not reproduce the germline sequence, and a read error may be involved. The CDR3 covers 11 residues. Germline V lookup: CDR1 DFQATT, CDR2 SNEGSKA (reference sequence). Unsorted bulk tissue (about 18-30 mg) underwent RNA and DNA co-extraction. Tumor samples each held over 75% viable tumor cells. cDNA specific to TCR beta was made from about 550 ng of total RNA, with a constant-region primer employed for priming. Employing slightly modified ARM-PCR, three nested multiplex PCR rounds were run, and these gave rise to the TCR beta libraries. The first two PCR rounds used TRBV1-TRBV30 primers with a Cbeta primer, around 10 cycles each. TCRdb reanalysed the multiplex PCR reads using MiXCR and keeps one entry per CDR3 protein. The table lists some 21,000 distinct CDR3 sequences, 75% to 80% of them singletons, with 40% in the top ten.

This entry belongs to a study of tumor-infiltrating lymphocytes in primary liver carcinoma. Study-wide results and caveats: Compared with blood, tumor repertoires held significantly more in their top 250 clones. Lower overlap was observed for tumor-adjacent and tumor-blood pairs relative to tumor region pairs.

V usage is TRBV20-1 and J usage is TRBJ2-1, with D possibly TRBD2 on 6 matching bases. Input material: liver tumor tissue from sampling region 1. Subset given: tumor region T1, superior pole. The origin of this receptor is a young woman with primary liver carcinoma and hepatitis B virus infection. For the CDR3, the DNA is TGCAATGCTAGACTCGGGAGTGAACAGTTCTTC. Protein: CNARLGSEQFF.